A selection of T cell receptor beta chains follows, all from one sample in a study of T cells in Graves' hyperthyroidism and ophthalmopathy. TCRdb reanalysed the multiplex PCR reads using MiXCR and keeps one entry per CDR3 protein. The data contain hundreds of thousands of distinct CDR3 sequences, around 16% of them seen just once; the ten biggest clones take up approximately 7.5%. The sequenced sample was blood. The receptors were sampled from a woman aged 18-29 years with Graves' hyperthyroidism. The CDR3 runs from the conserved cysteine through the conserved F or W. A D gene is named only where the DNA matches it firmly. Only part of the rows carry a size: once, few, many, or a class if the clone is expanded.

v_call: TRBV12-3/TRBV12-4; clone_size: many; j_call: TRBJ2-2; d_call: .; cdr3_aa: CASSFYGEAGELFF; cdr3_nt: TGTGCCAGCAGTTTTTATGGGGAGGCCGGGGAGCTGTTTTTT
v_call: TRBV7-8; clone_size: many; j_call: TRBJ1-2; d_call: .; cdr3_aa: CASSFAVGYGYTF; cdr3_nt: TGTGCCAGCAGCTTCGCCGTCGGCTATGGCTACACCTTC
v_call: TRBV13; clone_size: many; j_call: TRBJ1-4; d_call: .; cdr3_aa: CASSSWDSTGSEDEKLFF; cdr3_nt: TGTGCCAGCAGCTCTTGGGATTCAACCGGGTCGGAGGATGAAAAACTGTTTTTT
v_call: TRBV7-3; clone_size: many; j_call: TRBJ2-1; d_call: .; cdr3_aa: CASSSRDSANEQFF; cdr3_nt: TGTGCCAGCAGCTCCCGGGACTCTGCGAATGAGCAGTTCTTC
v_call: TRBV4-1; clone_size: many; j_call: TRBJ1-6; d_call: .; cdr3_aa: CASSQGVSSSYNSPLHF; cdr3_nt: TGCGCCAGCAGCCAAGGGGTGTCTAGCTCCTATAATTCACCCCTCCACTTT
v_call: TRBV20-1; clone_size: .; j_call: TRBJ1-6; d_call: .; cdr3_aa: CSARDLPVTSGPLHF; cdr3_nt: TGCAGTGCTAGAGATCTCCCCGTAACGTCGGGACCCCTCCACTTT
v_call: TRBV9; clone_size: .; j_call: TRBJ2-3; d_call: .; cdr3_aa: CASSVASGRGTDTQYF; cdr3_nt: TGTGCCAGCAGCGTAGCTTCGGGCAGGGGAACAGATACGCAGTATTTT
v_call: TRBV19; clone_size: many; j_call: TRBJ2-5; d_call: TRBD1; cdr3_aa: CASSRTGVRETQYF; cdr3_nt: TGTGCCAGTAGTCGTACAGGGGTCCGGGAGACCCAGTACTTC
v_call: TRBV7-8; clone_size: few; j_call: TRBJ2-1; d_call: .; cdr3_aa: CASSVPRDSSYNEQFF; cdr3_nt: TGTGCCAGCAGCGTACCCCGGGACTCGTCCTACAATGAGCAGTTCTTC
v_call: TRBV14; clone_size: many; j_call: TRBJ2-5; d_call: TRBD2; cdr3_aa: CASSHPRTSGGEIETQYF; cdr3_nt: TGTGCCAGCAGCCACCCCCGGACTAGCGGGGGGGAAATAGAGACCCAGTACTTC
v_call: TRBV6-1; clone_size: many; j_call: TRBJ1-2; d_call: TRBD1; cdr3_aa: CASSGDRTYGYTF; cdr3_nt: TGTGCCAGCAGTGGGGACAGGACCTATGGCTACACCTTC
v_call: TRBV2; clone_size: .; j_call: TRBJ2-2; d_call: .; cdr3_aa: CASTGDGSGDGELFF; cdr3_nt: TGTGCCAGCACAGGGGACGGGAGTGGGGACGGGGAGCTGTTTTTT
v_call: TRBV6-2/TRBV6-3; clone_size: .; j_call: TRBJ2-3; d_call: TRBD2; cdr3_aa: CASSNSGRADTQYF; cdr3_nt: TGTGCCAGCAGTAATAGCGGGAGGGCCGATACGCAGTATTTT
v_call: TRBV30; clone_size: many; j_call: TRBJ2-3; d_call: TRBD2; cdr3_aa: CAWSVLAGGRDTQYF; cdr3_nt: TGTGCCTGGAGTGTACTAGCGGGGGGGCGAGATACGCAGTATTTT
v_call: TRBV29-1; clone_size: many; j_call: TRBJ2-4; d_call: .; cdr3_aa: CSDPWASRESKNIQYF; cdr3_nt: TGCAGCGACCCTTGGGCCTCTAGGGAGTCCAAAAACATTCAGTACTTC
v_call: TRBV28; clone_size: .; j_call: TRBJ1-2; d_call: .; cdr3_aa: CASSFLRDKYGYTF; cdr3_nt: TGTGCCAGCAGTTTCCTCCGGGACAAATATGGCTACACCTTC
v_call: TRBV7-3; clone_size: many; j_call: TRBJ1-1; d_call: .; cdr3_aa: CASSVTGDANTEAFF; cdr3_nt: TGTGCCAGCAGCGTTACCGGCGACGCGAACACTGAAGCTTTCTTT
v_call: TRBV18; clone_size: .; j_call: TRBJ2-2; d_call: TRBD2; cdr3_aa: CASSPPASGSAGELFF; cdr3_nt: TGTGCCAGCTCACCACCGGCTAGCGGGAGCGCCGGGGAGCTGTTTTTT
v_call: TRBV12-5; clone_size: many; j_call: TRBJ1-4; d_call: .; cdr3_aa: CASGRGDPGHEKLFF; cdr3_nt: TGTGCTAGTGGTCGGGGGGATCCAGGGCACGAAAAACTGTTTTTT
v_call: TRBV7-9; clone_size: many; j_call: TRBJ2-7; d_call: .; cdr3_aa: CASSLDVGAQYF; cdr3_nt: TGTGCCAGCAGCTTAGACGTCGGGGCGCAGTACTTC
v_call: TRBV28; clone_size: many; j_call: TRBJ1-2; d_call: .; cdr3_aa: CASSLKARGYTF; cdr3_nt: TGTGCCAGCAGTTTGAAGGCCCGAGGCTACACCTTC
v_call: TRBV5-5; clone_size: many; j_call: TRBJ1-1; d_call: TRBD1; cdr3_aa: CASSPDRATEAFF; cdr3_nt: TGTGCCAGCAGCCCGGACAGGGCCACTGAAGCTTTCTTT
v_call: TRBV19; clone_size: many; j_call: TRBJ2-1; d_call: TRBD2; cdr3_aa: CATLRSGGTSYNEQFF; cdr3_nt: TGTGCCACCCTGAGGAGCGGGGGGACTTCCTACAATGAGCAGTTCTTC
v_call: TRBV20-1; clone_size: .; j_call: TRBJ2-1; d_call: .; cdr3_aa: CSARGPRDEQFF; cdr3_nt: TGCAGTGCTAGAGGCCCGAGGGATGAGCAGTTCTTC
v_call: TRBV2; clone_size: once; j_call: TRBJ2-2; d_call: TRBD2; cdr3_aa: CASTTSGGRVNTGELFF; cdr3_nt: TGTGCCAGCACGACTAGCGGGGGGCGGGTTAACACCGGGGAGCTGTTTTTT
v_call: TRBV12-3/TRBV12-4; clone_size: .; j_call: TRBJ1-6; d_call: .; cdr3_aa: CASSFADNSPLHF; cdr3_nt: TGTGCCAGCAGTTTTGCGGATAATTCACCCCTCCACTTT
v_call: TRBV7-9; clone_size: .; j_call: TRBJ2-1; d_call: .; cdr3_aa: CASSGLSDEQFF; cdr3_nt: TGTGCCAGCAGCGGACTCTCCGATGAGCAGTTCTTC
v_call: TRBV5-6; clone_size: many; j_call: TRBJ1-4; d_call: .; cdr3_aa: CASSLVSANEKLFF; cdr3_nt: TGTGCCAGCAGCTTGGTGTCAGCTAATGAAAAACTGTTTTTT
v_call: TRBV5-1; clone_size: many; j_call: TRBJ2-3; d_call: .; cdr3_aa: CASSIDRSQDTQYF; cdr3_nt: TGCGCCAGCAGCATTGACAGGAGTCAGGATACGCAGTATTTT
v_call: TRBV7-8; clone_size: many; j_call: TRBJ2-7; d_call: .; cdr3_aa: CASSFARGYEQYF; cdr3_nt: TGTGCCAGCAGCTTTGCCAGGGGATACGAGCAGTACTTC
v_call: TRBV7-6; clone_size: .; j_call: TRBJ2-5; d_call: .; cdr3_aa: CASSFYICSAQGQGGEGTQYF; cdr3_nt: .